This is a list of T cell receptor beta chains from one sample in a study of shared clonotypes between healthy human individuals. The protocol was immunoSEQ multiplex PCR, while the TCRdb copy is restricted to in-frame clones and leaves out a portion. The top ten hold 1.5% to 2% of the sample, which has around 2.1 million clones, 85% to 95% seen once. Source material: naive CD8+ T cells from PBMCs. Receptors were obtained from a man between 18 and 29 years old in good health. Some clones in this sample may be carry-over from other donors' samples. CDR3s include the opening cysteine and the closing phenylalanine or tryptophan. Rows give clone size only sometimes, using once, few, many, or a class for an expanded clone.

cdr3_aa | clone_size | v_call
CAISGSGSGGYEQYF | NA | TRBV10-3
CASSGTSGSYNEQFF | NA | TRBV19
CASSSTLAESQETQYF | NA | TRBV5-4
CASSPFPGGSQPQHF | NA | TRBV27
CASSRQGYLHEQYF | NA | TRBV28
CASSWRQGNQPQHF | NA | TRBV6-5
CASSSRIRGGSTEAFF | NA | TRBV14
CASSEALLGWGDEQFF | NA | TRBV2
CASGQGGGQPQHF | NA | TRBV5-6
CATSNIADTGELFF | NA | TRBV15
CASSLGPRPSQPQHF | once | TRBV27
CASSLVAGVGNEQFF | NA | TRBV28
CASSLGGPTHQETQYF | NA | TRBV11-2
CASSSHSGSPSYEQYF | NA | TRBV9
CASSPRGGQSYEQYF | NA | TRBV5-1
CASSAQGTNEKLFF | NA | TRBV27
CASFGGLPEPDTQYF | once | TRBV28
CASSLGLGPQSTDTQYF | NA | TRBV5-6
CASSLAQGRAYEQYF | NA | TRBV5-1
CASSRSARLGQETQYF | NA | TRBV7-8
CASRVSGTSGSNLYEQYF | NA | TRBV5-1
CASSDRVSNNQPQHF | NA | TRBV28
CASSGRTGGQETQYF | NA | TRBV19
CASSYPHQTNQPQHF | NA | TRBV28
CASSLVYLPEAFF | NA | TRBV7-2
CAISETGPYSYEQYF | NA | TRBV10-3
CASSYGQRGQYF | NA | TRBV7-9
CASSWGRAQETQYF | NA | TRBV27
CASRWQGGDTQYF | NA | TRBV5-1
CARQGVNGYTF | NA | TRBV27
CASSQDFDPNGEKLFF | NA | TRBV4-3
CASTGTGSYEQYF | NA | TRBV13
CASSHGGTKGYTF | NA | TRBV5-1
CASSQVRSLNTEAFF | once | TRBV4-2
CAWRAGRNEKLFF | NA | TRBV30
CASATISYEQYF | NA | TRBV6-6
CASRKTGATEAFF | NA | TRBV27
CASSGPSVLGHDCQPQHF | NA | TRBV9
CASSSGLFSYNEQFF | NA | TRBV6-6
CASSPLGRGGLDTQYF | few | TRBV9
CAWSEMVEQYF | NA | TRBV30
CASSTNPSGRLKSTDTQYF | NA | TRBV7-9
CASSFKGYNQPQHF | NA | TRBV27
CASSLDPSSAYEQYF | NA | TRBV7-8
CASSITSYSNQPQHF | NA | TRBV19
CASSAGGATGELFF | once | TRBV25-1
CACIRQGYNSPLHF | once | TRBV30
CASSLARQGSDTQYF | once | TRBV5-1
CASSAYRAPGNTIYF | NA | TRBV7-6
CASSLTSECSTDTQYF | NA | TRBV11-3
CASNSRLQSETQYF | once | TRBV6-1
CASSQGQTDTYNEQFF | NA | TRBV4-1
CASSLDGRRTSGRTGELFF | NA | TRBV7-6